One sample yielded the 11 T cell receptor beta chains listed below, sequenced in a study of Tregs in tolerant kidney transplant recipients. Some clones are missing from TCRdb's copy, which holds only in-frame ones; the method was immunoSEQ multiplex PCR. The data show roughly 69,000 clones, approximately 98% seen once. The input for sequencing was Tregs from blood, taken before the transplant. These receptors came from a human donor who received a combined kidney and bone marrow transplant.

CDR3: CASRRTAGLAFYEQYF. The CDR3 DNA follows: TGTGCCAGCAGACGTACCGCGGGACTAGCTTTTTACGAGCAGTACTTC. This chain links TRBV27 with TRBJ2-7; 9 bases are shared with TRBD2. The germline V gene encodes CDR1 MNHEY and CDR2 SMNVEV (reference sequence). Losses at the gene ends were 6 bases for V and 4 bases for J; bases not matched to a gene: 13. The CDR3 consists of 16 residues.

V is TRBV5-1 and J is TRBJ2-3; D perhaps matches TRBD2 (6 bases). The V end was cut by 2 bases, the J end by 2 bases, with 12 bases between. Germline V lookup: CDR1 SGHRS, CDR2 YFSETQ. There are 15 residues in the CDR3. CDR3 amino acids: CASSFTTGATDTQYF. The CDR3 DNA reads TGCGCCAGCAGCTTTACGACGGGAGCCACAGATACGCAGTATTTT.

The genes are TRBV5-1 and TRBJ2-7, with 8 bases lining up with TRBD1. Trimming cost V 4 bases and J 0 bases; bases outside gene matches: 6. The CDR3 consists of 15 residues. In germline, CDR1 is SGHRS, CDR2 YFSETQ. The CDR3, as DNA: TGCGCCAGCAGCGCCCAGGGGGCGAGCTCCTACGAGCAGTACTTC. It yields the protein CASSAQGASSYEQYF.

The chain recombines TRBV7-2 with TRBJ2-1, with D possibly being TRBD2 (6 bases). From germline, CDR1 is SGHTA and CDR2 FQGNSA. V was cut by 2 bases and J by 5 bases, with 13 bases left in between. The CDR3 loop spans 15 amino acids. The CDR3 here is CASSLPLARNNEQFF. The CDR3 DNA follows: TGTGCCAGCAGCTTACCCCTAGCGCGGAACAATGAGCAGTTCTTC.

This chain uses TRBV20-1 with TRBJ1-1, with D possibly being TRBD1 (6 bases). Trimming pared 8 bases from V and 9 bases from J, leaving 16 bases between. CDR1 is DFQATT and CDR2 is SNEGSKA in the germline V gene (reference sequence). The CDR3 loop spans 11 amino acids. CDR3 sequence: CSPKGGGKAFF. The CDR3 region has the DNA TGCAGTCCAAAGGGAGGGGGAAAAGCTTTCTTT.

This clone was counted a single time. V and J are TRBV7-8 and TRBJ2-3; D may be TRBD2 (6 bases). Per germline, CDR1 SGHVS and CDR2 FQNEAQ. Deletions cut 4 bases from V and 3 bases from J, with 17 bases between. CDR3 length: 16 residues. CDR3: CASSSATPGGTDTQYF. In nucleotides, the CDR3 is TGTGCCAGCAGCTCCGCAACACCCGGGGGAACAGATACGCAGTATTTT.

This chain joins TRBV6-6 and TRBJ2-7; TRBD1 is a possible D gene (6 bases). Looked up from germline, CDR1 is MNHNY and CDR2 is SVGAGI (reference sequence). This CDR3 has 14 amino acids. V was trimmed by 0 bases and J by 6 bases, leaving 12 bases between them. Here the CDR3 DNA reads TGTGCCAGCAGTTACTCGCTGGGGGCCCGCGAGCAGTACTTC. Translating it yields CASSYSLGAREQYF.

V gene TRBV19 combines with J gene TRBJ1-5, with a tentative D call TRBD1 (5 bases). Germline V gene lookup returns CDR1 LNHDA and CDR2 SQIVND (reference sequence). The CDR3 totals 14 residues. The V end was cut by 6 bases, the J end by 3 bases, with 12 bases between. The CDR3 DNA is TGTGCCAGTAGCCTCGACAGTTTCAATCAGCCCCAGCATTTT. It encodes CASSLDSFNQPQHF.

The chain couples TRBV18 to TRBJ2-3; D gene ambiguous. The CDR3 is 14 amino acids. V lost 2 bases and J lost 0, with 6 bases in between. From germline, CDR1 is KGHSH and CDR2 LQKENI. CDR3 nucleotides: TGTGCCAGCTCACCAACCTATAGCACAGATACGCAGTATTTT. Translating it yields CASSPTYSTDTQYF.

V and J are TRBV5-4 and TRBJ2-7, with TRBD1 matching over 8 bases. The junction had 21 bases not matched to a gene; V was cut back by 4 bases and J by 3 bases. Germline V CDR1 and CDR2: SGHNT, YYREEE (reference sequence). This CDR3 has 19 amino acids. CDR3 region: CASSGTGDIASERGYEQYF. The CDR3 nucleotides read TGTGCCAGCAGCGGGACAGGAGATATAGCCTCCGAGAGAGGCTACGAGCAGTACTTC.

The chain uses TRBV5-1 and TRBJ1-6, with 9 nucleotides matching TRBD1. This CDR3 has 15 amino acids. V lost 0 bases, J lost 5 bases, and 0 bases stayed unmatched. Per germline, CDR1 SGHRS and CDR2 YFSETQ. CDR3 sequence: CASSLGQGDNSPLHF. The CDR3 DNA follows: TGCGCCAGCAGCTTGGGACAGGGGGATAATTCACCCCTCCACTTT.